This T cell receptor beta chain was profiled in a study of blood T cell repertoires in COVID-19. Germline values: CDR1 MNHEY, CDR2 SMNVEV (reference sequence). The CDR3 loop spans 13 amino acids. V was pared by 7 bases and J by 8 bases, with 15 bases between. The assay was immunoSEQ multiplex PCR, and TCRdb's table has in-frame clones only and misses some. The sample lists 150,000 to 250,000 clones, 75% to 90% occurring once. Residents of about two dozen US areas, aged about 18 to 95 years, made up the participants. Participants were placed into cohorts based on the clinical history they reported. V is TRBV27 and J is TRBJ1-5; D is ambiguous. Specimen: PBMCs or T cells enriched from blood (not recorded which). The sequence was collected from a woman younger than 45 who had recovered from COVID-19. CDR3 sequence: CASTLGRGEPQHF. The CDR3 DNA reads as TGTGCCAGCACTCTCGGGCGGGGAGAGCCCCAGCATTTT.